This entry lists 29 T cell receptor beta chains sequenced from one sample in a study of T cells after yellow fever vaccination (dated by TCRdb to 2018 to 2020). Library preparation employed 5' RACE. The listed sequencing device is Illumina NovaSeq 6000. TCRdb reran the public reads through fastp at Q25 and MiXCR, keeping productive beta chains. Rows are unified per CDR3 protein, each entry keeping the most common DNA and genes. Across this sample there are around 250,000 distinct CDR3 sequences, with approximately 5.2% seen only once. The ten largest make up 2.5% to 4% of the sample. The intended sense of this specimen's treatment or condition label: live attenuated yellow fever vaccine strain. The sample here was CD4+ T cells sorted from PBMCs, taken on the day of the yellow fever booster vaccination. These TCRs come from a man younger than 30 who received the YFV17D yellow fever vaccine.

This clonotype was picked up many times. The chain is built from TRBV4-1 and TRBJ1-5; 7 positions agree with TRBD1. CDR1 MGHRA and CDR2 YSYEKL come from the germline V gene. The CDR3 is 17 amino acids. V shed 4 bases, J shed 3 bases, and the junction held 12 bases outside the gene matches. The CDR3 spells CASSRGQAVLVNQPQHF. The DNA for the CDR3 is TGCGCCAGCAGCCGAGGACAGGCGGTGCTTGTCAATCAGCCCCAGCATTTT.

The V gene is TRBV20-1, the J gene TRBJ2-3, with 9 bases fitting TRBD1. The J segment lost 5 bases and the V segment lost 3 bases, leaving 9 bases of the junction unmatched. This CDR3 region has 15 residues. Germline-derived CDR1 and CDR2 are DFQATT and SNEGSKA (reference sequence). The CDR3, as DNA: TGCAGTGCTAGTCTGGGGGGACAGGGAATAGATACGCAGTATTTT. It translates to CSASLGGQGIDTQYF.

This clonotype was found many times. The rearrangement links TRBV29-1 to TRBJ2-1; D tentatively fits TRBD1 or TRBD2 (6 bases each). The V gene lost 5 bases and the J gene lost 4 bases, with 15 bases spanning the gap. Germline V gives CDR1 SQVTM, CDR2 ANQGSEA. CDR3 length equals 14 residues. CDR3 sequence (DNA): TGCAGCGTTCCCAGGGGAGGCAGATACAATGAGCAGTTCTTC. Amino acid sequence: CSVPRGGRYNEQFF.

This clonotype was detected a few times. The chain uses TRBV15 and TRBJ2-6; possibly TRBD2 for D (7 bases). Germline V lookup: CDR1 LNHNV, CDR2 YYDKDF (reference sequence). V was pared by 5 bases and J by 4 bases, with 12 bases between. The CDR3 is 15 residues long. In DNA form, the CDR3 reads TGTGCCACCAGCCCTGCGGGGGCCGGGGCCAACGTCCTGACTTTC. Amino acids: CATSPAGAGANVLTF.

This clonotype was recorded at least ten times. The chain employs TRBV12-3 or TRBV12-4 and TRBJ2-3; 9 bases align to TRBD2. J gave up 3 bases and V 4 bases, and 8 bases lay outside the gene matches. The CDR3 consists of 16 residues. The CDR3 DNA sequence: TGTGCCAGCAGTTCCCCAGCGGGGGGAGGAACAGATACGCAGTATTTT. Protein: CASSSPAGGGTDTQYF.

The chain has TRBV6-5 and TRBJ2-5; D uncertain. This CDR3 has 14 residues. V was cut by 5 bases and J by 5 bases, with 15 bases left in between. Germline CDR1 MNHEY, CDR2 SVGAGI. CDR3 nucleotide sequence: TGTGCCAGCAGTGGCTCGGGCGCGACGGAGACCCAGTACTTC. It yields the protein CASSGSGATETQYF.

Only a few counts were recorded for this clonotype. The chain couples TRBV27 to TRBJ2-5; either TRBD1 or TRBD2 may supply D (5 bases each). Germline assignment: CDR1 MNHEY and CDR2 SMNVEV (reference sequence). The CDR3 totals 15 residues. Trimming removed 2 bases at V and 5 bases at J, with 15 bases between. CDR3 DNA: TGTGCCAGCAGTTTACTCGGCAGGGTAGCGGAGACCCAGTACTTC. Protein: CASSLLGRVAETQYF.

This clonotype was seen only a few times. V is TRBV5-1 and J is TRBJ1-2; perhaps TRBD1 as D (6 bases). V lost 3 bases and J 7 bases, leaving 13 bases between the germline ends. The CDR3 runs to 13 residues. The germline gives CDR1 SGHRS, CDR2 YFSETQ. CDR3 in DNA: TGCGCCAGCAGCTGGGGGGGCCATGGTGGCTACACCTTC. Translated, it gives CASSWGGHGGYTF.

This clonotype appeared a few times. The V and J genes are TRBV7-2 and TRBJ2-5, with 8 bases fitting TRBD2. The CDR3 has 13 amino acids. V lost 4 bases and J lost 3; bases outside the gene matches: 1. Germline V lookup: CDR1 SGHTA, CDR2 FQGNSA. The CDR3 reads CASSSGLEETQYF. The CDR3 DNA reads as TGTGCCAGCAGCTCGGGACTAGAAGAGACCCAGTACTTC.

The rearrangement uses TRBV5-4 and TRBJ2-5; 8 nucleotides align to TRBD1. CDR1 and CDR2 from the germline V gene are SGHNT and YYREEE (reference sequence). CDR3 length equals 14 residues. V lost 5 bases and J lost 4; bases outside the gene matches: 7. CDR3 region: CASRTQGAVETQYF. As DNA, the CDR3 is TGTGCCAGCAGGACCCAGGGGGCTGTAGAGACCCAGTACTTC.

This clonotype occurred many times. This CDR3 is CASTPGKGAKGSAEAFF. The DNA of the CDR3 is TGTGCCAGCACCCCTGGGAAGGGGGCGAAAGGAAGCGCGGAAGCTTTCTTT. The chain combines TRBV21-1 with TRBJ1-1; TRBD1, the table's D call, lacks a check against the DNA. TRBV21-1 is a pseudogene locus. The CDR3 sequence is 17 residues long.

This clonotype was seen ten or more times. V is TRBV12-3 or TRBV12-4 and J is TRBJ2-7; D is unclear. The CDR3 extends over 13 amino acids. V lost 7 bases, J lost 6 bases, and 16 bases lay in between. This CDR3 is CASKILGLPEQYF. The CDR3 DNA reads TGTGCCAGCAAAATTCTAGGCCTGCCCGAGCAGTACTTC.

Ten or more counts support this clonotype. Here the CDR3 reads CASSQDHRRGTGDTQYF. CDR3 in DNA: TGCGCCAGCAGCCAAGATCATCGGCGGGGGACGGGAGATACGCAGTATTTT. The chain recombines TRBV4-1 with TRBJ2-3; 7 bases match TRBD2. J lost 5 bases, V lost 0 bases, and 11 bases had no gene match. The CDR3 runs 17 residues. The germline gives CDR1 MGHRA, CDR2 YSYEKL.

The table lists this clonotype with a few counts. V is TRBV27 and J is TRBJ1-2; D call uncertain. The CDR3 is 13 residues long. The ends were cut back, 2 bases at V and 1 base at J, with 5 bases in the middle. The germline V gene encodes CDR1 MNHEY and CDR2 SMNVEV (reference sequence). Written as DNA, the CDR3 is TGTGCCAGCAGTTTAAATGTTAACTATGGCTACACCTTC. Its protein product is CASSLNVNYGYTF.

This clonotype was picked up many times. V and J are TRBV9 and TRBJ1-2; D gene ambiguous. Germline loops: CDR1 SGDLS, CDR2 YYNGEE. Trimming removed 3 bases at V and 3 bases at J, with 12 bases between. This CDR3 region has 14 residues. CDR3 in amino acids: CASSASTSDYGYTF. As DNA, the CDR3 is TGTGCCAGCAGCGCATCTACATCTGACTATGGCTACACCTTC.

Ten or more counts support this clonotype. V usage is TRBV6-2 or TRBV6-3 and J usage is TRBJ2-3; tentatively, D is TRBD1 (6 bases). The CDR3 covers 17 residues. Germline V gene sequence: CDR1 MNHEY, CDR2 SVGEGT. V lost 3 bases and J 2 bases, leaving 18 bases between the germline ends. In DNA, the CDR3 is TGTGCCAGCAGTTATGATTCGGACAGCGATTTCACAGATACGCAGTATTTT. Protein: CASSYDSDSDFTDTQYF.

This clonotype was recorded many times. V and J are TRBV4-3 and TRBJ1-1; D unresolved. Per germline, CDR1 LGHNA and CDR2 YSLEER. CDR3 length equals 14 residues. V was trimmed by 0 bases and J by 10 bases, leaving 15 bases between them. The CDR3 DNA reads TGCGCCAGCAGCCAAGAATGGCCCTTACCGGCAGCTTTCTTT. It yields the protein CASSQEWPLPAAFF.

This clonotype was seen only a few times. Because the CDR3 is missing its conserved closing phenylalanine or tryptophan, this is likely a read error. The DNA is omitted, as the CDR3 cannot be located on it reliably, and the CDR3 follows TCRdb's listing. The CDR3 is CASSGLAGIHPAPS. The chain employs TRBV2 and TRBJ2-3; the table calls TRBD2, which could not be checked here. CDR1 is SNHLY, CDR2 FYNNEI, per germline. The CDR3 contains 14 residues when both ends are counted.

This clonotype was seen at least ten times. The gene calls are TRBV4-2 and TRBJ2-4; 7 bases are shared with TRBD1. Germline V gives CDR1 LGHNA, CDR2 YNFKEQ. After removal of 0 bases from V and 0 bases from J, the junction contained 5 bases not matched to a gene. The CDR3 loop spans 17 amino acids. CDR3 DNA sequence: TGTGCCAGCAGCCAAGAAACTTACAGGGGAGCCAAAAACATTCAGTACTTC. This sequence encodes CASSQETYRGAKNIQYF.

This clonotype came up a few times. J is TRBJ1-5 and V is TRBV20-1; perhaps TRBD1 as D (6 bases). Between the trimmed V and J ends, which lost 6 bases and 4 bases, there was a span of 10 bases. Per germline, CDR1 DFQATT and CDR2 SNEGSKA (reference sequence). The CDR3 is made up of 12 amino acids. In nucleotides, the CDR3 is TGCAGTGCCGGGACACCTAATCAGCCCCAGCATTTT. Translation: CSAGTPNQPQHF.

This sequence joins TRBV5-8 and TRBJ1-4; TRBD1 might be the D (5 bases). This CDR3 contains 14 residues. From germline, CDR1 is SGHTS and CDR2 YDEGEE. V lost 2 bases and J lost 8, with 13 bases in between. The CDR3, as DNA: TGTGCCAGCAGCTTAAGGGGAATACGGGAAAAACTGTTTTTT. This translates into CASSLRGIREKLFF.

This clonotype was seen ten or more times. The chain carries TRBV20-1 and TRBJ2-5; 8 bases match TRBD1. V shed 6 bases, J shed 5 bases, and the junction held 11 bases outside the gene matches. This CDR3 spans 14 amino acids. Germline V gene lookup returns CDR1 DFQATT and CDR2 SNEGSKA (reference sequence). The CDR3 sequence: CSADPAGGRETQYF. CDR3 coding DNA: TGCAGTGCCGACCCCGCAGGGGGCCGGGAGACCCAGTACTTC.

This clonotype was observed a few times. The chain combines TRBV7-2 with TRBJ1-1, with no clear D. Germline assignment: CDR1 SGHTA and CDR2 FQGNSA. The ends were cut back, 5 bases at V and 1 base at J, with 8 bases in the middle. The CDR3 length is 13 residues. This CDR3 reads CASSNRQNTEAFF. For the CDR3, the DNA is TGTGCCAGCAGCAACCGACAGAACACTGAAGCTTTCTTT.

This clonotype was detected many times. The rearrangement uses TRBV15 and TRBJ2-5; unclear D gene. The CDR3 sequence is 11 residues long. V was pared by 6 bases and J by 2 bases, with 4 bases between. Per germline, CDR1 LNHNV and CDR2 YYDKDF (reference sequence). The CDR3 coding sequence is TGTGCCACCAGAAAACAAGAGACCCAGTACTTC. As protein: CATRKQETQYF.

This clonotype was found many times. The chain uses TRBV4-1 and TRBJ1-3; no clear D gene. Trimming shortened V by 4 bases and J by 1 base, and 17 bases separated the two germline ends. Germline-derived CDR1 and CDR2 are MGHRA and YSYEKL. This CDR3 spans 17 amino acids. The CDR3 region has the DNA TGCGCCAGCAGCCTGACCCGGACCTTTATGTCTGGAAACACCATATATTTT. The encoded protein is CASSLTRTFMSGNTIYF.

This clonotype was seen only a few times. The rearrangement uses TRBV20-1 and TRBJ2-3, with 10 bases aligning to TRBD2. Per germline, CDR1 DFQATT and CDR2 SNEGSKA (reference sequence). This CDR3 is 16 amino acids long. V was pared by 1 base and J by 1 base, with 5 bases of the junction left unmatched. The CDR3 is CSARGSLAGGTDTQYF. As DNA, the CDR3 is TGCAGTGCTAGAGGCTCTCTAGCGGGGGGCACAGATACGCAGTATTTT.

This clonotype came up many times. Written as DNA, the CDR3 is TGCAGTGCTAGGCCAGGGGGACTGCACTCTGGAAACACCATATATTTT. Translated: CSARPGGLHSGNTIYF. The chain has TRBV20-1 and TRBJ1-3, with TRBD1 matching 7 bases. The CDR3 spans 16 residues. Germline V gene data show CDR1 as DFQATT and CDR2 as SNEGSKA (reference sequence). V gave up 3 bases and J gave up 0 bases; unmatched junction bases: 8.

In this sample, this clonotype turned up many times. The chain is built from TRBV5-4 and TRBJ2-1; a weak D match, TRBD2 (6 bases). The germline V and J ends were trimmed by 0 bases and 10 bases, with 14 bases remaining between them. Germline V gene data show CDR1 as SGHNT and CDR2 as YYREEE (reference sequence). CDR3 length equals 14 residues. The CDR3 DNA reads TGTGCCAGCAGCTTGGGGGACGGGGGTCCCGAGCAGTTCTTC. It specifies CASSLGDGGPEQFF.

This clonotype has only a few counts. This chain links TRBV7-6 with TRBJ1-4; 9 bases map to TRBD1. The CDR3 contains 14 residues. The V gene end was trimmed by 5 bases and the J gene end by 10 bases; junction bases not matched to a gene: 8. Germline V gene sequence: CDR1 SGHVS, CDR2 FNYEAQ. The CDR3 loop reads CASSITGGAGKLFF. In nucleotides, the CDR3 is TGTGCCAGCAGCATCACAGGGGGCGCCGGAAAACTGTTTTTT.